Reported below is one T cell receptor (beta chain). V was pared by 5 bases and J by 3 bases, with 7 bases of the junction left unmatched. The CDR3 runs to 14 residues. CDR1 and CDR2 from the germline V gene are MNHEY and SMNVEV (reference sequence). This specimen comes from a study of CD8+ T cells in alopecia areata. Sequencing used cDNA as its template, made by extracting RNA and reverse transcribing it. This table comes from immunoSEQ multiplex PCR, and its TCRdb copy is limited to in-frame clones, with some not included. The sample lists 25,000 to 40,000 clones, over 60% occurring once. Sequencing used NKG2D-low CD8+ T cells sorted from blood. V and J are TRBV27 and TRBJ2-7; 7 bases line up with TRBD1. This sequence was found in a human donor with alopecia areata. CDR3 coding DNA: TGTGCCAGCAGTCTTACCCGGGACAGCTACGAGCAGTACTTC. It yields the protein CASSLTRDSYEQYF.